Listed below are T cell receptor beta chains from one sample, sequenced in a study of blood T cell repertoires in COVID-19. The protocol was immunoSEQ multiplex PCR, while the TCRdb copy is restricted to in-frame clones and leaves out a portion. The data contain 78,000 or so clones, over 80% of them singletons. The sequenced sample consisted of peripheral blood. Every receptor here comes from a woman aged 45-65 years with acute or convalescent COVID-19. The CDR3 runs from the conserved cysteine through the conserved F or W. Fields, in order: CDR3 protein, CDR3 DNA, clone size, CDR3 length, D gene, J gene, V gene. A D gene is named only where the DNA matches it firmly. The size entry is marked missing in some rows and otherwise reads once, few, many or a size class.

CDR3: CATSDRDRGFGQPQHF
DNA: TGTGCCACCAGTGATAGGGACAGGGGGTTTGGTCAGCCCCAGCATTTT
size: many
length: 16
D: TRBD1
J: TRBJ1-5
V: TRBV24-1

CDR3: CASSQDAQRFYEQYF
DNA: TGCGCCAGCAGCCAAGATGCCCAGAGGTTCTACGAGCAGTACTTC
size: .
length: 15
D: .
J: TRBJ2-7
V: TRBV4-1

CDR3: CASSQGTGIEAFF
DNA: TGTGCCAGCAGCCAAGGGACAGGGATTGAAGCTTTCTTT
size: .
length: 13
D: TRBD1
J: TRBJ1-1
V: TRBV3-1/TRBV3-2

CDR3: CASIAGLATNYEQYF
DNA: TGTGCCAGCATCGCGGGACTAGCCACGAACTACGAGCAGTACTTC
size: few
length: 15
D: TRBD2
J: TRBJ2-7
V: TRBV6-6

CDR3: CASSAQVNQPQHF
DNA: TGTGCCAGTAGCGCACAGGTTAATCAGCCCCAGCATTTT
size: once
length: 13
D: .
J: TRBJ1-5
V: TRBV19

CDR3: CASTLASGSYEQYF
DNA: TGTGCCAGCACCTTGGCTAGCGGGTCCTACGAGCAGTACTTC
size: .
length: 14
D: TRBD2
J: TRBJ2-7
V: TRBV28

CDR3: CAWSVDGTSGRARQFF
DNA: TGTGCCTGGAGTGTAGATGGGACTAGCGGGAGGGCCCGGCAGTTCTTC
size: .
length: 16
D: TRBD2
J: TRBJ2-1
V: TRBV30

CDR3: CASSMQYRAGAKQFF
DNA: TGTGCCAGCAGTATGCAGTACCGGGCGGGGGCTAAGCAGTTCTTC
size: .
length: 15
D: .
J: TRBJ2-1
V: TRBV27

CDR3: CASSLAGLGETQYF
DNA: TGTGCCAGCAGCTTAGCCGGACTAGGAGAGACCCAGTACTTC
size: .
length: 14
D: TRBD2
J: TRBJ2-5
V: TRBV7-2

CDR3: CASSEERIGMGTGELFF
DNA: TGTGCCAGCAGTGAAGAGCGGATAGGGATGGGCACCGGGGAGCTGTTTTTT
size: few
length: 17
D: .
J: TRBJ2-2
V: TRBV2

CDR3: CASSLELASYNEQFF
DNA: TGTGCCAGCAGCTTGGAATTAGCCTCCTACAATGAGCAGTTCTTC
size: .
length: 15
D: .
J: TRBJ2-1
V: TRBV5-5

CDR3: CASSGAGRNYGYTF
DNA: TGTGCCAGCAGCGGGGCAGGGAGGAACTATGGCTACACCTTC
size: .
length: 14
D: .
J: TRBJ1-2
V: TRBV9

CDR3: CASSYQGWSEKLFF
DNA: TGTGCCAGCAGTTATCAGGGTTGGAGTGAAAAACTGTTTTTT
size: .
length: 14
D: .
J: TRBJ1-4
V: TRBV6-5

CDR3: CASSPQTESNEKLFF
DNA: TGTGCCAGCAGCCCACAGACGGAAAGTAATGAAAAACTGTTTTTT
size: few
length: 15
D: .
J: TRBJ1-4
V: TRBV9

CDR3: CASSPVYLNEQYF
DNA: TGTGCCAGCAGTCCGGTCTATCTGAACGAGCAGTACTTC
size: few
length: 13
D: .
J: TRBJ2-7
V: TRBV28

CDR3: CASSLSGSSYNEQFF
DNA: TGTGCCAGCAGTCTTAGCGGGAGCTCCTACAATGAGCAGTTCTTC
size: once
length: 15
D: TRBD2
J: TRBJ2-1
V: TRBV9

CDR3: CASSSTGAAKTQAFF
DNA: TGTGCCAGCAGTTCGACAGGGGCGGCAAAAACTCAAGCTTTCTTT
size: .
length: 15
D: TRBD1
J: TRBJ1-1
V: TRBV28

CDR3: CASSPDYTVAGLSYEQYF
DNA: TGTGCCAGCAGCCCAGACTACACGGTAGCGGGCCTATCCTACGAGCAGTACTTC
size: .
length: 18
D: TRBD2
J: TRBJ2-7
V: TRBV7-2

CDR3: CASSPNWGRDTQYF
DNA: TGTGCCAGCAGTCCCAACTGGGGCAGAGATACGCAGTATTTT
size: .
length: 14
D: .
J: TRBJ2-3
V: TRBV5-6

CDR3: CASSPPGATTYEQYF
DNA: TGTGCCAGCTCACCACCGGGGGCTACCACCTACGAGCAGTACTTC
size: .
length: 15
D: .
J: TRBJ2-7
V: TRBV18

CDR3: CASTDQGGGNTDTQYF
DNA: TGCGCCAGCACCGACCAAGGCGGGGGTAACACAGATACGCAGTATTTT
size: .
length: 16
D: TRBD2
J: TRBJ2-3
V: TRBV5-1

CDR3: CASSLQGTLSTEAFF
DNA: TGTGCCAGCAGTCTCCAGGGTACCCTGTCCACTGAAGCTTTCTTT
size: .
length: 15
D: .
J: TRBJ1-1
V: TRBV25-1

CDR3: CASSLQQGGYGYTF
DNA: TGCGCCAGCAGCTTACAACAGGGGGGCTATGGCTACACCTTC
size: .
length: 14
D: TRBD1
J: TRBJ1-2
V: TRBV5-1

CDR3: CASSLPPSPLHF
DNA: TGTGCCAGCAGCCTACCACCCTCACCCCTCCACTTT
size: .
length: 12
D: .
J: TRBJ1-6
V: TRBV7-3

CDR3: CASSLSGTRFDTQYF
DNA: TGTGCCAGCAGTTTATCAGGGACTAGGTTTGATACGCAGTATTTT
size: .
length: 15
D: TRBD2
J: TRBJ2-3
V: TRBV27